These 8 T cell receptor beta chains originate from one sample sequenced in a study of T cell responses to AZD1222 COVID-19 vaccine. Using immunoSEQ multiplex PCR, the repertoire was profiled, and TCRdb retains in-frame clones only, with some absent. This sample yields some 150,000 clones, of which about 93% are seen a single time; about 1.9% belongs to the top ten. This material consisted of peripheral blood, taken on day 0 of AZD1222 vaccination. The receptors originated from an adult in good health.

This sequence joins TRBV5-1 and TRBJ2-2; D is possibly TRBD1 (6 bases). CDR3 length: 14 residues. Trimming left V 4 bases short and J 4 bases short, with 11 bases between. Germline CDR1 SGHRS, CDR2 YFSETQ. In nucleotides, the CDR3 is TGCGCCAGCAGCACTGGACAGTTCACCGGGGAGCTGTTTTTT. This translates into CASSTGQFTGELFF.

The chain joins TRBV2 to TRBJ2-7; a weak D match, TRBD2 (6 bases). Germline-derived CDR1 and CDR2 are SNHLY and FYNNEI. The CDR3 covers 17 residues. The V and J ends lost 5 bases and 2 bases respectively, with 22 bases between them. The CDR3 loop reads CASSSPSGREDTYEQYF. As DNA, the CDR3 is TGTGCCAGCAGTTCCCCCTCCGGTAGGGAGGACACCTACGAGCAGTACTTC.

The chain is built from TRBV29-1 and TRBJ1-2; 7 bases are a match to TRBD1. The CDR3 spans 12 residues. V trimming: 6 bases; J trimming: 5 bases; junction bases outside the gene matches: 6. Germline V gives CDR1 SQVTM, CDR2 ANQGSEA. This CDR3 is CSVDKGAYGYTF. CDR3 sequence (DNA): TGCAGCGTAGATAAGGGGGCATATGGCTACACCTTC.

V and J are TRBV19 and TRBJ2-5; unclear D gene. This CDR3 contains 11 residues. The ends were cut back, 6 bases at V and 6 bases at J, with 8 bases in the middle. CDR1 LNHDA and CDR2 SQIVND come from the germline V gene (reference sequence). The CDR3 sequence is CASSWRQTQYF. The DNA of the CDR3 is TGTGCCAGTAGCTGGCGGCAGACCCAGTACTTC.

V and J are TRBV5-5 and TRBJ2-1, with 14 bases that match TRBD2. CDR1 and CDR2 (germline): SGHKS, YYEKEE (reference sequence). The CDR3 loop spans 17 amino acids. The V and J ends lost 0 bases and 7 bases, in that order; junction bases with no gene match: 6. Here the CDR3 reads CASSLGAGTSGRNEQFF. The DNA of the CDR3 is TGTGCCAGCAGCTTGGGCGCCGGGACTAGCGGGAGAAATGAGCAGTTCTTC. Full variable domain (rest looked up from reference TRBV5-5 and TRBJ2-1): DAGVTQSPTHLIKTRGQQVTLRCSPISGHKSVSWYQQVLGQGPQFIFQYYEKEERGRGNFPDRFSARQFPNYSSELNVNALLLGDSALYLCASSLGAGTSGRNEQFFGPGTRLTVL.

This chain connects TRBV6-5 to TRBJ2-1; 10 nucleotides match TRBD2. Germline V lookup: CDR1 MNHEY, CDR2 SVGAGI. V gave up 6 bases and J gave up 2 bases; unmatched junction bases: 4. CDR3 length: 15 residues. CDR3 coding DNA: TGTGCCAGCAGCTTCACTAGCGGGGCCTACAATGAGCAGTTCTTC. This sequence encodes CASSFTSGAYNEQFF.

The V call is TRBV12-3 or TRBV12-4, the J call TRBJ2-1, with 9 bases aligning to TRBD1. Trimming took 6 bases from V and 15 from J; bases not matched to a gene: 12. The CDR3 is 13 amino acids. CDR3 DNA sequence: TGTGCCAGCAGGGGACAGGGTCCAAGCTTGACGTTCTTC. This codes for CASRGQGPSLTFF.

The V call is TRBV2, the J call TRBJ1-5, with a weak D call TRBD1 (5 bases). Trimming stripped 9 bases from V and 2 bases from J, with 23 bases between. The CDR3 loop spans 17 amino acids. In germline, CDR1 is SNHLY, CDR2 FYNNEI. CDR3 bases: TGTGCCAGTAATATATTCCGGGACCTTCGAGGCAATCAGCCCCAGCATTTT. Translating it yields CASNIFRDLRGNQPQHF.